Described below is a single TCR beta chain sequence and its context. Its matching antigen is unknown. These data originate in a study of OX40 agonist ivuxolimab in advanced cancers. Study context: Patients with prior anti-PD-1, anti-PD-L1 or anti-CTLA-4 therapy were eligible; approximately 40% had some.

This CDR3 has 15 amino acids. Per germline, CDR1 SEHNR and CDR2 FQNEAQ (reference sequence). V shed 4 bases and J shed 5 bases, with 17 bases lying between them. TCRdb keeps only in-frame clones here, not all; method: immunoSEQ multiplex PCR. Of approximately 51,000 clones detected, around 73% appear once; the ten largest clones hold approximately 2%. Study-level points and caveats: CD8+ T cells (on average) carried more expanded clones than CD4+ T cells.

This sequence joins TRBV7-9 and TRBJ2-5; D gene uncertain. The sample consisted of CD4+ or CD8+ T cells sorted from blood, taken in a trial of the OX40 agonist ivuxolimab. The source is an adult with an advanced solid tumor such as melanoma, head and neck, liver or kidney cancer. CDR3 in DNA: TGTGCCAGCAGCTCGGACCTGGCGTTGGGGGAGACCCAGTACTTC. It is translated as CASSSDLALGETQYF.